The next 23 T cell receptor beta chains were all read from a single sample in a study of control samples from healthy donors and cancer patients. TCRdb's copy holds only in-frame clones and misses some; the assay was immunoSEQ multiplex PCR. The profile shows roughly 160,000 clones, 70% to 90% of them singletons. The material sequenced was blood. These receptors all come from a woman in her twenties or thirties in good health.

The chain is built from TRBV24-1 and TRBJ2-2; D is tentatively TRBD1 or TRBD2 (8 bases each). The CDR3 contains 17 residues. The V end was cut by 2 bases, the J end by 5 bases, with 17 bases between. Germline V gene data show CDR1 as KGHDR and CDR2 as SFDVKD. For the CDR3, the DNA is TGTGCCACCAGTGATTCCTGGACAGGGACTAGGACCGGGGAGCTGTTTTTT. This codes for CATSDSWTGTRTGELFF.

The chain employs TRBV30 and TRBJ1-2, with D hard to call. The ends were cut back, 2 bases at V and 7 bases at J, with 11 bases in the middle. The CDR3 has 12 residues. Germline V lookup: CDR1 GTSNPN, CDR2 SVGIG (reference sequence). DNA for the CDR3: TGTGCCTGGAGTACAACTCTAGGTGGCTACACCTTC. Encoded protein: CAWSTTLGGYTF.

This clone occurred a few times. V is TRBV6-2 or TRBV6-3 and J is TRBJ2-3; tentative D call: TRBD1 (6 bases). Germline lookup yields CDR1 MNHEY and CDR2 SVGEGT. With 6 bases removed from V and 8 bases from J, the gap between germline ends came to 12 bases. The CDR3 runs 12 residues. For the CDR3, the DNA is TGTGCCAGCAGCCCCGACAGGTCTACGCAGTATTTT. Encoded protein: CASSPDRSTQYF.

This sequence joins TRBV11-3 and TRBJ2-7; 10 bases agree with TRBD2. Germline V gene sequence: CDR1 SGHNT, CDR2 YENEEA. This CDR3 region has 16 residues. V was pared by 0 bases and J by 3 bases, with 5 bases of the junction left unmatched. For the CDR3, the DNA is TGTGCCAGCAGCTTAGATCGAAGCGGGGGGGTCTACGAGCAGTACTTC. It yields the protein CASSLDRSGGVYEQYF. Full variable domain (missing parts from reference TRBV11-3 and TRBJ2-7): EAGVVQSPRYKIIEKKQPVAFWCNPISGHNTLYWYLQNLGQGPELLIRYENEEAVDDSQLPKDRFSAERLKGVDSTLKIQPAELGDSAVYLCASSLDRSGGVYEQYFGPGTRLTVT.

This clone was counted a single time. Other DNA sequences in this specimen translate into the identical CDR3. The chain carries TRBV6-5 and TRBJ1-1; no firm D call. Germline CDR1 is MNHEY and CDR2 is SVGAGI. The V end lost 8 bases, the J end lost 0 bases, and 7 bases lay between the germline ends. This CDR3 has 12 amino acids. In nucleotides, the CDR3 is TGTGCCAGCTCTAGGATGAACACTGAAGCTTTCTTT. This codes for CASSRMNTEAFF.

This chain links TRBV4-1 with TRBJ2-3; D gene unclear. V lost 5 bases and J 4 bases, leaving 13 bases between the germline ends. The V gene's germline CDR1 is MGHRA and CDR2 YSYEKL. The CDR3 has 14 residues. This CDR3 reads CASSGPSVADTQYF. DNA of the CDR3: TGCGCCAGCAGCGGGCCCAGCGTAGCAGATACGCAGTATTTT.

The V gene is TRBV9, the J gene TRBJ2-2; D perhaps matches TRBD1 (6 bases). There are 16 residues in the CDR3. Germline V gene lookup returns CDR1 SGDLS and CDR2 YYNGEE. V lost 2 bases, J lost 6 bases, and 17 bases lay in between. The CDR3: CASSVVAGASSGELFF. CDR3 coding DNA: TGTGCCAGCAGCGTGGTGGCAGGGGCCTCATCCGGGGAGCTGTTTTTT.

V gene TRBV10-3 combines with J gene TRBJ1-1, with D possibly TRBD1 on 6 matching bases. Trimming stripped 3 bases from V and 4 bases from J, with 15 bases between. CDR3 length: 15 amino acids. Germline-derived CDR1 and CDR2 are ENHRY and SYGVKD. CDR3 DNA: TGTGCCATCAGTGACCCCCGACAGGTAGGCACTGAAGCTTTCTTT. This codes for CAISDPRQVGTEAFF.

The chain has TRBV27 and TRBJ2-4, with D unresolved. Trimming cost V 4 bases and J 0 bases, with 4 bases left between them. There are 13 residues in the CDR3. Germline V gene data show CDR1 as MNHEY and CDR2 as SMNVEV (reference sequence). As DNA, the CDR3 is TGTGCCAGCAGTTATCGAGCCAAAAACATTCAGTACTTC. Its protein product is CASSYRAKNIQYF.

V and J are TRBV5-6 and TRBJ1-2; D not resolved. This CDR3 has 13 residues. From germline, CDR1 is SGHDT and CDR2 YYEEEE. Trimming shortened V by 0 bases and J by 3 bases, and 6 bases separated the two germline ends. The CDR3 loop reads CASSLASDYGYTF. The CDR3 DNA follows: TGTGCCAGCAGCTTGGCATCGGACTATGGCTACACCTTC.

V is TRBV11-2 and J is TRBJ1-3, with a weak D call TRBD1 (6 bases). Germline CDR1 is SGHAT and CDR2 is FQNNGV. V was trimmed by 10 bases and J by 2 bases, leaving 24 bases between them. The CDR3 consists of 17 residues. Written as DNA, the CDR3 is TGTGCCACCGCTCTACGCCCGGGACACAACACTGGAAACACCATATATTTT. This translates into CATALRPGHNTGNTIYF. Filled out from reference TRBV11-2 and TRBJ1-3, the complete variable domain reads EAGVAQSPRYKIIEKRQSVAFWCNPISGHATLYWYQQILGQGPKLLIQFQNNGVVDDSQLPKDRFSAERLKGVDSTLKIQPAKLEDSAVYLCATALRPGHNTGNTIYFGEGSWLTVV.

This chain joins TRBV2 and TRBJ2-7; perhaps TRBD2 as D (5 bases). V was clipped by 6 bases and J by 5 bases, with 14 bases between them. This CDR3 region has 13 residues. CDR1 is SNHLY, CDR2 FYNNEI, per germline. CDR3 region: CASSLNGEHEQYF. The CDR3 DNA reads TGTGCCAGCAGCCTGAATGGGGAGCACGAGCAGTACTTC.

This clone was seen only once. The chain links TRBV6-6 to TRBJ1-2, with unresolved D. V gave up 2 bases and J gave up 5 bases, with 15 bases separating them. CDR3 size: 15 residues. From germline, CDR1 is MNHNY and CDR2 SVGAGI (reference sequence). CDR3: CASSYGPTRPYGYTF. Here the CDR3 DNA reads TGTGCCAGCAGTTACGGGCCAACTCGGCCATATGGCTACACCTTC.

V gene TRBV7-2 combines with J gene TRBJ2-1; D may be TRBD2 (6 bases). CDR1 and CDR2 (germline): SGHTA, FQGNSA. The CDR3 has 15 amino acids. Between the trimmed V and J ends, which lost 3 bases and 9 bases, there was a span of 18 bases. DNA of the CDR3: TGTGCCAGCAGCTTCCTAACGACTAGGAATGTTGAGCAGTTCTTC. This encodes CASSFLTTRNVEQFF.

This chain uses TRBV5-1 with TRBJ2-3; D is perhaps TRBD1 (6 bases). The germline V gene encodes CDR1 SGHRS and CDR2 YFSETQ. Trimming shortened V by 4 bases and J by 4 bases, and 13 bases separated the two germline ends. The CDR3 has 14 amino acids. CDR3 protein: CASSLGQKADTQYF. In DNA, the CDR3 is TGCGCCAGCAGCCTGGGACAAAAAGCAGATACGCAGTATTTT. The variable domain in full, completed from reference TRBV5-1 and TRBJ2-3, reads KAGVTQTPRYLIKTRGQQVTLSCSPISGHRSVSWYQQTPGQGLQFLFEYFSETQRNKGNFPGRFSGRQFSNSRSEMNVSTLELGDSALYLCASSLGQKADTQYFGPGTRLTVL.

The CDR3 protein is CASSTAGQADTQYF. The CDR3 DNA is TGTGCCAGCAGTACCGCGGGACAGGCAGATACGCAGTATTTT. This chain joins TRBV28 and TRBJ2-3; 8 positions agree with TRBD1. The CDR3 loop spans 14 amino acids. The germline CDR1 and CDR2 sequences are MDHEN and SYDVKM. J gave up 4 bases and V 5 bases, and 5 bases lay outside the gene matches.

The rearrangement joins TRBV9 to TRBJ1-4, with TRBD1 matching 7 bases. The CDR3 has 14 residues. Germline V lookup: CDR1 SGDLS, CDR2 YYNGEE. V lost 3 bases, J lost 11 bases, and 10 bases stayed unmatched. The CDR3 DNA sequence: TGTGCCAGCAGCGGAACCGGGACAGCCGACAAACTGTTTTTT. This codes for CASSGTGTADKLFF.

As DNA, the CDR3 is TGTGCCAGCAGTGATCCTCAGGGGTATAGCAATCAGCCCCAGCATTTT. This translates into CASSDPQGYSNQPQHF. The chain carries TRBV6-4 and TRBJ1-5; tentative D call: TRBD1 (6 bases). Germline CDR1 reads MRHNA; CDR2 reads SNTAGT. The V end was cut by 3 bases, the J end by 0 bases, with 12 bases between. This CDR3 has 16 residues.

This chain joins TRBV4-1 and TRBJ2-5; no reliable D call. The germline V gene has CDR1 MGHRA and CDR2 YSYEKL. The V gene lost 1 base and the J gene lost 4 bases, with 13 bases spanning the gap. CDR3 length: 15 residues. CDR3 residues: CASSQASAIGETQYF. CDR3 DNA sequence: TGCGCCAGCAGCCAAGCTTCGGCGATTGGAGAGACCCAGTACTTC.

The genes are TRBV28 and TRBJ2-1; maybe TRBD2 (6 bases). CDR1 is MDHEN, CDR2 SYDVKM, per germline. The length of the CDR3 is 17 residues. The V gene lost 2 bases and the J gene lost 3 bases, with 17 bases spanning the gap. CDR3 nucleotide sequence: TGTGCCAGCAGTTTACCTTTAAGGGACTCGTACTACAATGAGCAGTTCTTC. Translation: CASSLPLRDSYYNEQFF. Full variable domain (remainder filled in from reference TRBV28 and TRBJ2-1): DVKVTQSSRYLVKRTGEKVFLECVQDMDHENMFWYRQDPGLGLRLIYFSYDVKMKEKGDIPEGYSVSREKKERFSLILESASTNQTSMYLCASSLPLRDSYYNEQFFGPGTRLTVL.

On this clone: The junction departs from germline at one end; a sequencing error may be responsible. The genes are TRBV7-6 and TRBJ1-1, with TRBD1 matching 7 bases. The CDR3 is 15 residues long. Germline lookup yields CDR1 SGHVS and CDR2 FNYEAQ. The CDR3 is CASSSGGNPNAEAFF. In nucleotides, the CDR3 is TGTGCCAGCAGCTCAGGGGGGAATCCGAACGCTGAAGCTTTCTTT. The whole variable domain, filled in from reference TRBV7-6 and TRBJ1-1, reads GAGVSQSPRYKVTKRGQDVALRCDPISGHVSLYWYRQALGQGPEFLTYFNYEAQQDKSGLPNDRFSAERPEGSISTLTIQRTEQRDSAMYRCASSSGGNPNAEAFFGQGTRLTVV.

The J gene is TRBJ1-1, the V gene TRBV5-1; maybe TRBD1 (6 bases). The CDR3 loop spans 20 amino acids. Trimming took off 4 bases at V and 1 base at J, with 29 bases between the two ends. Germline lookup yields CDR1 SGHRS and CDR2 YFSETQ. CDR3 sequence reads: CASSPLGLDSLLRGNTEAFF. Here the CDR3 DNA reads TGCGCCAGCAGCCCCTTGGGACTGGACAGTCTCCTCCGGGGGAACACTGAAGCTTTCTTT. Full variable domain (missing parts from reference TRBV5-1 and TRBJ1-1): KAGVTQTPRYLIKTRGQQVTLSCSPISGHRSVSWYQQTPGQGLQFLFEYFSETQRNKGNFPGRFSGRQFSNSRSEMNVSTLELGDSALYLCASSPLGLDSLLRGNTEAFFGQGTRLTVV.

This sequence joins TRBV6-5 and TRBJ1-2; no definite D call. The germline V gene has CDR1 MNHEY and CDR2 SVGAGI. This CDR3 region has 15 residues. Trimming left V 1 base short and J 4 bases short, with 13 bases between. Here the CDR3 reads CASSYFTSGAYGYTF. CDR3 sequence (DNA): TGTGCCAGCAGTTACTTTACATCGGGAGCCTATGGCTACACCTTC.